This T cell receptor beta chain appears in the sequencing data of a study of blood T cell repertoires in COVID-19. About the research overall: Both acute and convalescent COVID-19 samples were obtained from the United States, Italy and Spain. PBMCs, B-cell-depleted T cells, or T cells were the source of the cDNA or gDNA that made up the material.

In the original workflow: Counts of nucleated cells, estimated from reference gene primer amplification, were obtained. Method: immunoSEQ multiplex PCR; TCRdb's copy keeps in-frame clones and lacks some. The V and J calls and clone size come from that table; D and trimming were worked out from the DNA. The repertoire includes under 15,000 clones, around 76% of them detected once, and around 41% sits in the top ten. The J segment lost 9 bases and the V segment lost 2 bases, leaving 7 bases of the junction unmatched. From germline, CDR1 is KGHSH and CDR2 LQKENI. This CDR3 has 15 residues. The chain has TRBV18 and TRBJ2-1; 10 bases align to TRBD1. The sequencing input was peripheral blood. The receptor's source is an elderly woman with acute or convalescent COVID-19. The CDR3, as DNA: TGTGCCAGCTCACCAACCGGGACAGGGGCCGGTGAGCAGTTCTTC. Protein: CASSPTGTGAGEQFF.